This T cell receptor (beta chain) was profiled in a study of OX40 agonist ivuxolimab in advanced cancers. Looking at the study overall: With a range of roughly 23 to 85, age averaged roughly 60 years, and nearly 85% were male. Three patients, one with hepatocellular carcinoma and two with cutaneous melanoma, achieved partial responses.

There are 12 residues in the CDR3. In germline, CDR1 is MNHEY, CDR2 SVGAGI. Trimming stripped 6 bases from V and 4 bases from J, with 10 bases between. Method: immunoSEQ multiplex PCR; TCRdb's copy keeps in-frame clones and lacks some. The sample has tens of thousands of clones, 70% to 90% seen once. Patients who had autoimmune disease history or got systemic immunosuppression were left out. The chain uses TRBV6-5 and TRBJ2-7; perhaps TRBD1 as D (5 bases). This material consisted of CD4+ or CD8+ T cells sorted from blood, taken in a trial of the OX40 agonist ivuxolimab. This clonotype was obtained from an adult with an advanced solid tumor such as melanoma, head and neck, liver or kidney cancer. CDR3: CASSLDSYEQYF. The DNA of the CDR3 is TGTGCCAGCAGCCTCGACAGTTACGAGCAGTACTTC.